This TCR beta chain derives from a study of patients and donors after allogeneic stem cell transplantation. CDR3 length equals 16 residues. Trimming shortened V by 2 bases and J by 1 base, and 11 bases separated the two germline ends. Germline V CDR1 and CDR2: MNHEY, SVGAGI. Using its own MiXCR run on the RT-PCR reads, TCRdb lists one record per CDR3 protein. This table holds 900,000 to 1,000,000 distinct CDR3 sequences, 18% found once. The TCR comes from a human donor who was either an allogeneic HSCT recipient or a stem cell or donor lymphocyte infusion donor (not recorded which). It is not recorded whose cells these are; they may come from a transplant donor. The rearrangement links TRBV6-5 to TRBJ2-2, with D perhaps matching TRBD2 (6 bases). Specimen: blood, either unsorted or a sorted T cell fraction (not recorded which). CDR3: CASSYGTSLNTGELFF. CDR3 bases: TGTGCCAGCAGTTACGGCACTAGCTTGAACACCGGGGAGCTGTTTTTT.